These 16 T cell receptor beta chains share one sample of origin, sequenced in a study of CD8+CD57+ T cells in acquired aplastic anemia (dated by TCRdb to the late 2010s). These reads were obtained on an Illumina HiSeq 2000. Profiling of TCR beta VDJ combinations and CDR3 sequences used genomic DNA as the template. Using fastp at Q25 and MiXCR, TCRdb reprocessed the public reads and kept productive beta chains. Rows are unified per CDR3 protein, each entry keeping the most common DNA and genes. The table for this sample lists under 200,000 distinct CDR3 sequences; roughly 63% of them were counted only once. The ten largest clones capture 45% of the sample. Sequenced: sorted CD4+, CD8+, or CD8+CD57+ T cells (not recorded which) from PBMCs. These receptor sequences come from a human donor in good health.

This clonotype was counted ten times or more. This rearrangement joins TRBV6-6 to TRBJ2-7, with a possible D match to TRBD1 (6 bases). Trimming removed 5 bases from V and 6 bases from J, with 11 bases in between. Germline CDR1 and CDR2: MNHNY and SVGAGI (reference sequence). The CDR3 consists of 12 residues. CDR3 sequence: CASSQGPSEQYF. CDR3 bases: TGTGCCAGCAGTCAGGGGCCATCCGAGCAGTACTTC.

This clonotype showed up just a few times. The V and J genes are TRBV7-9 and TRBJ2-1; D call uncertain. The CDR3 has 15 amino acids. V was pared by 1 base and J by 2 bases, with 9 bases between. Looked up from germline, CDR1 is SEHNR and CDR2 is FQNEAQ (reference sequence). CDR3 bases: TGTGCCAGCAGCTTAGGCGGCAATCCCTACAATGAGCAGTTCTTC. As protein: CASSLGGNPYNEQFF.

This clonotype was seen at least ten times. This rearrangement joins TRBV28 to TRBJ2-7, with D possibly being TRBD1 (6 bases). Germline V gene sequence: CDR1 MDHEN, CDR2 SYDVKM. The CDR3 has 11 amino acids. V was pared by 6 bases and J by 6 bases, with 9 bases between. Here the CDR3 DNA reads TGTGCCAGCAGGACAGGCGGCGAGCAGTACTTC. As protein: CASRTGGEQYF.

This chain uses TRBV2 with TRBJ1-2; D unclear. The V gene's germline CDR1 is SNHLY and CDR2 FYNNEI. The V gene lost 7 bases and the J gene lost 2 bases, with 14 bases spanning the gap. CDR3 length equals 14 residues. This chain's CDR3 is CASKADYVNYGYTF. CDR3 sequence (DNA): TGTGCCAGCAAGGCGGACTACGTCAACTATGGCTACACCTTC.

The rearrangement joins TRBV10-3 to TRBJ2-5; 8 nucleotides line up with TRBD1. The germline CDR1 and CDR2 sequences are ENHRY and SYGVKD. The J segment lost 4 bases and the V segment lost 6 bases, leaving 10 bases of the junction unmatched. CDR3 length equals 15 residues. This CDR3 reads CAISVTGDEGETQYF. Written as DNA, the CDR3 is TGTGCCATCAGCGTGACAGGGGATGAGGGAGAGACCCAGTACTTC.

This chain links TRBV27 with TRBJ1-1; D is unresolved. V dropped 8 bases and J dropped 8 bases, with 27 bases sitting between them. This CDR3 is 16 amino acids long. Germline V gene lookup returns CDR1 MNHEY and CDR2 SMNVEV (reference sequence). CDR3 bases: TGTGCCAGCGGGTCTGTCGCTAATCGGACCGAAACCGAAGCTTTCTTT. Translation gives CASGSVANRTETEAFF.

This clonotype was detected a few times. The CDR3 protein is CAWSGSRGGLYGYTF. The CDR3, as DNA: TGTGCCTGGAGCGGCAGTCGAGGGGGACTCTATGGCTACACCTTC. The chain is built from TRBV30 and TRBJ1-2; D may be TRBD1 (6 bases). Looked up from germline, CDR1 is GTSNPN and CDR2 is SVGIG (reference sequence). V was trimmed by 3 bases and J by 4 bases, leaving 18 bases between them. This CDR3 is 15 amino acids long.

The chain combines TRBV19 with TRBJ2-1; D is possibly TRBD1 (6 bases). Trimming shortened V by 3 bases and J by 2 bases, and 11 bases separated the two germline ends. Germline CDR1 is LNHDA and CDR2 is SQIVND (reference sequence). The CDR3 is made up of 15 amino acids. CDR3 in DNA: TGTGCCAGTAGTATCGACAGGAGCACCTACAATGAGCAGTTCTTC. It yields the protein CASSIDRSTYNEQFF.

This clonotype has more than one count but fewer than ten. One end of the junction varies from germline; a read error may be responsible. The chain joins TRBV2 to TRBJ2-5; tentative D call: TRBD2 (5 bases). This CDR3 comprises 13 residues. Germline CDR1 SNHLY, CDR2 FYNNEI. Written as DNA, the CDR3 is TGTGCTAGCAGTGAGGGTTTAGGAGAGACCCAGTACTTC. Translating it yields CASSEGLGETQYF.

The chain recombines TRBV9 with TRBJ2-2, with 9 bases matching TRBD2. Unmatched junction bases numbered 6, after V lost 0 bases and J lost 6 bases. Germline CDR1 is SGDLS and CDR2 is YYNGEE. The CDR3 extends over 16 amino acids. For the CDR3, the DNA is TGTGCCAGCAGCGTAGGGCTAGCGGGATATGCCGGGGAGCTGTTTTTT. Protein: CASSVGLAGYAGELFF.

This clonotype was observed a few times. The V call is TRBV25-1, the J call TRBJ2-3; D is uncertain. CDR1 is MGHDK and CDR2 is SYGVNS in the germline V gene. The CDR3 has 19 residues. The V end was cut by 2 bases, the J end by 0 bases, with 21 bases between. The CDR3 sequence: CASSEVDGASQASTDTQYF. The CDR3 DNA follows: TGTGCCAGCAGTGAAGTGGACGGCGCGTCTCAAGCTAGCACAGATACGCAGTATTTT.

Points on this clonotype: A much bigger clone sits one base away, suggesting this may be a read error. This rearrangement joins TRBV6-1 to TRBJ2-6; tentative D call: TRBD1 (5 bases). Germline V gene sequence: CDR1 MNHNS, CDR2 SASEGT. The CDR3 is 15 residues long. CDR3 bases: TGTGCCAGCGGCAATCCTCAGGCTGGGGCCATCGTCCTGACTTTC. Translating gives CASGNPQAGAIVLTF.

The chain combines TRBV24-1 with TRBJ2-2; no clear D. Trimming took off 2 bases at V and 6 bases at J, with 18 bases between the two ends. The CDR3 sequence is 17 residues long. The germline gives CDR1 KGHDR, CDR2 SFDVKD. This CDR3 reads CATSDSLAILYPGELFF. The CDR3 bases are TGTGCCACCAGTGATTCCCTCGCCATCTTGTATCCCGGGGAGCTGTTTTTT.

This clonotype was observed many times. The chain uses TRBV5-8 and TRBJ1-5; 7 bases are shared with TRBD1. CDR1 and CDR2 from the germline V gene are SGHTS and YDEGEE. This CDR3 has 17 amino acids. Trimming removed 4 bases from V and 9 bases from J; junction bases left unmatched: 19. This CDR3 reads CASSLFQGTAGFSPQHF. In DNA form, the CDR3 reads TGTGCCAGCAGCCTATTCCAGGGGACAGCGGGATTCTCGCCCCAGCATTTT.

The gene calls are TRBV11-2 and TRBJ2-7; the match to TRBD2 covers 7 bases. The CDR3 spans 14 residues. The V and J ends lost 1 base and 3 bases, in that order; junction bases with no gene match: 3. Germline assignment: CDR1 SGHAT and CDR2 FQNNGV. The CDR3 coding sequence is TGTGCCAGCAGCTTAGTGGGAGGGGTCTACGAGCAGTACTTC. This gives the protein CASSLVGGVYEQYF.

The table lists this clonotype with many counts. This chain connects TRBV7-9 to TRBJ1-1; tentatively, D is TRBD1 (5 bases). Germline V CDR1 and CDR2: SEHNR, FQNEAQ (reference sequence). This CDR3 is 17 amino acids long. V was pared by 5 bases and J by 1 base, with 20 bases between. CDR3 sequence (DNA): TGTGCCAGCAGCCCAAGTCGGGCAGGGAGGCGGAACACTGAAGCTTTCTTT. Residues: CASSPSRAGRRNTEAFF.